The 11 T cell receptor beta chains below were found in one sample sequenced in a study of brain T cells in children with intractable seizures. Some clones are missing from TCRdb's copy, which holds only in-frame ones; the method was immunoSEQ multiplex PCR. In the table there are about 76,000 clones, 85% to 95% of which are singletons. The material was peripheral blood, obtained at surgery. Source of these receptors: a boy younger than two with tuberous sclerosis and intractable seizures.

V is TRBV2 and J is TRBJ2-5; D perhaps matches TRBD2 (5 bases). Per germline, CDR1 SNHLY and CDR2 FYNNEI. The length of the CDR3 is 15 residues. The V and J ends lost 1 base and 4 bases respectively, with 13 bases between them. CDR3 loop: CASSEEPGITETQYF. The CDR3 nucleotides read TGTGCCAGCAGTGAAGAGCCGGGGATCACAGAGACCCAGTACTTC.

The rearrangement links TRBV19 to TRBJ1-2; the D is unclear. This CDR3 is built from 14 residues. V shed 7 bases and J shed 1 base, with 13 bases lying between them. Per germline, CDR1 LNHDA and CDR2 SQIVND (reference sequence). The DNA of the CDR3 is TGTGCCAGTACCCAAGAGGGCAATAACTATGGCTACACCTTC. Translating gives CASTQEGNNYGYTF.

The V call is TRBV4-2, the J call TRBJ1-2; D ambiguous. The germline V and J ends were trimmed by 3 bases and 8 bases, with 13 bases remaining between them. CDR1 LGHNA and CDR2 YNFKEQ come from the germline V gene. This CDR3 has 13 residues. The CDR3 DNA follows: TGTGCCAGCAGCCAGCTGGAGGCAGGCGGCTACACCTTC. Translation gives CASSQLEAGGYTF.

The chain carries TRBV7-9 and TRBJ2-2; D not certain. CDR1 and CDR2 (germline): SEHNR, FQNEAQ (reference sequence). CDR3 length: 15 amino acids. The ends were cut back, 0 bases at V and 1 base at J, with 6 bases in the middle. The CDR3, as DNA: TGTGCCAGCAGCTTAGCCATACGGAACACCGGGGAGCTGTTTTTT. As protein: CASSLAIRNTGELFF.

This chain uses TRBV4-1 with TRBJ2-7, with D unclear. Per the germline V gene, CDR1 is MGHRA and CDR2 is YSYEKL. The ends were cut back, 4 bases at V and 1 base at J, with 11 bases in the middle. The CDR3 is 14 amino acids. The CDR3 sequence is CASSPRTGSYEQYF. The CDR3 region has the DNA TGCGCCAGCAGCCCTAGGACCGGGTCCTACGAGCAGTACTTC.

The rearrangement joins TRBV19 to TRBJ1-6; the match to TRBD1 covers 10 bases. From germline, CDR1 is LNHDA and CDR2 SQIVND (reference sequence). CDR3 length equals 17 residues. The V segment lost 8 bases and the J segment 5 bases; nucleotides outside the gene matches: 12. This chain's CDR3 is CASANTPGTGDNSPLHF. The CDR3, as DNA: TGTGCCAGTGCCAATACCCCCGGGACAGGGGATAATTCACCCCTCCACTTT.

CDR3 in DNA: TGTGCCAGCAGCAATCAACCGGGACAGGCTATACACGAGCAGTACTTC. Amino acid sequence: CASSNQPGQAIHEQYF. The chain is built from TRBV7-3 and TRBJ2-7; 8 nucleotides align to TRBD1. V lost 5 bases to trimming and J lost 5 bases; unmatched junction nucleotides: 14. This CDR3 comprises 16 residues. Germline values: CDR1 SGHTA, CDR2 FQGTGA.

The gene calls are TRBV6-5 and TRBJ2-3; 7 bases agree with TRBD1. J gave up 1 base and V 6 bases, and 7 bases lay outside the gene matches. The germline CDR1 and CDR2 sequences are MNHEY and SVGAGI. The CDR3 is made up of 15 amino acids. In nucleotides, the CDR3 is TGTGCCAGCAGAATTGACAGGGCCGGCACAGATACGCAGTATTTT. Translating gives CASRIDRAGTDTQYF.

The CDR3: CASSVGGSGRFAYEQYF. In DNA, the CDR3 is TGTGCCAGCAGCGTAGGAGGTAGCGGGAGATTCGCCTACGAGCAGTACTTC. The J gene is TRBJ2-7, the V gene TRBV9, with 9 positions matching TRBD2. This CDR3 comprises 17 residues. Losses at the gene ends were 0 bases for V and 2 bases for J; bases not matched to a gene: 9. The germline CDR1 and CDR2 sequences are SGDLS and YYNGEE. Full variable domain (missing parts from reference TRBV9 and TRBJ2-7): DSGVTQTPKHLITATGQRVTLRCSPRSGDLSVYWYQQSLDQGLQFLIQYYNGEERAKGNILERFSAQQFPDLHSELNLSSLELGDSALYFCASSVGGSGRFAYEQYFGPGTRLTVT.

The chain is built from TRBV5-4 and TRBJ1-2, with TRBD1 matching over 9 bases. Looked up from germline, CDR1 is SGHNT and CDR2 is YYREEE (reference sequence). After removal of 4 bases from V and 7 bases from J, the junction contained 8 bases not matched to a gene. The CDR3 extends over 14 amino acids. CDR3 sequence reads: CASSAPQGATGYTF. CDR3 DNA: TGTGCCAGCAGCGCCCCACAGGGGGCGACTGGCTACACCTTC.

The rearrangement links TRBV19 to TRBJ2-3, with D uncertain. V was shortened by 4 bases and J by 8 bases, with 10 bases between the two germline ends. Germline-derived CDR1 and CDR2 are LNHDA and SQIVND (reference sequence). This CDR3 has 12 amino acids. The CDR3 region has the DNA TGTGCCAGTAGTACCGGTAGGTCTACGCAGTATTTT. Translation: CASSTGRSTQYF. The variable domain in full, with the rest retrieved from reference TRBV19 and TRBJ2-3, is DGGITQSPKYLFRKEGQNVTLSCEQNLNHDAMYWYRQDPGQGLRLIYYSQIVNDFQKGDIAEGYSVSREKKESFPLTVTSAQKNPTAFYLCASSTGRSTQYFGPGTRLTVL.